Each of the 28 T cell receptor beta chains below was sequenced from the same sample in a study of Ad26.COV2.S vaccination and SARS-CoV-2 variants. Sequenced by immunoSEQ multiplex PCR; TCRdb stores in-frame clones only, minus some. The sample lists some 340,000 clones; 85% to 90% were seen once. Treatment reported: about 20 received Ad26.COV2.S at low or high dose, single or two shots; roughly five received placebo; per-sample allocation not given. The samples date from day 63 after the first vaccine or placebo injection. Here the sequenced sample was peripheral blood, taken in a trial of Ad26.COV2.S vaccine versus placebo. The receptors originated from a person aged 18 to 59 who received the Ad26.COV2.S COVID-19 vaccine or a placebo.

The V gene is TRBV6-5, the J gene TRBJ1-1; D perhaps matches TRBD1 (6 bases). The CDR3 runs to 14 residues. V gave up 7 bases and J gave up 1 base, with 13 bases separating them. The germline V gene has CDR1 MNHEY and CDR2 SVGAGI. The CDR3 loop is CASTKRTENTEAFF. The CDR3 nucleotides are TGTGCCAGCACCAAACGGACAGAGAACACTGAAGCTTTCTTT.

The chain recombines TRBV5-4 with TRBJ2-2; TRBD2 matches 15 bases. V lost 4 bases, J lost 5 bases, and 6 bases stayed unmatched. This CDR3 has 17 amino acids. Germline V lookup: CDR1 SGHNT, CDR2 YYREEE (reference sequence). This CDR3 is CASSRTSGGVTTGELFF. CDR3 DNA sequence: TGTGCCAGCAGCCGGACTAGCGGGGGGGTTACGACCGGGGAGCTGTTTTTT.

The rearrangement uses TRBV7-9 and TRBJ1-1; D ambiguous. V dropped 2 bases and J dropped 1 base, with 8 bases sitting between them. The germline V gene encodes CDR1 SEHNR and CDR2 FQNEAQ (reference sequence). The CDR3 is 14 amino acids. DNA for the CDR3: TGTGCCAGCAGCTTATATGGGCAGAACACTGAAGCTTTCTTT. Encoded protein: CASSLYGQNTEAFF.

CDR3 protein: CASSLEGQGRGGALHF. DNA of the CDR3: TGCGCCAGCAGCTTGGAAGGACAGGGGCGAGGTGGAGCCCTCCACTTT. This chain uses TRBV5-1 with TRBJ1-6; 9 nucleotides align to TRBD1. There are 16 residues in the CDR3. The V segment lost 0 bases and the J segment 14 bases; nucleotides outside the gene matches: 12. Germline V CDR1 and CDR2: SGHRS, YFSETQ.

The V gene is TRBV7-8, the J gene TRBJ1-4; 8 nucleotides match TRBD1. Per the germline V gene, CDR1 is SGHVS and CDR2 is FQNEAQ. V lost 1 base to trimming and J lost 3 bases; unmatched junction nucleotides: 1. CDR3 size: 15 residues. CDR3: CASSLGTGSNEKLFF. CDR3 DNA: TGTGCCAGCAGCTTAGGGACAGGGTCTAATGAAAAACTGTTTTTT.

V and J are TRBV18 and TRBJ2-1; 12 nucleotides match TRBD2. Trimming removed 3 bases from V and 6 bases from J; junction bases left unmatched: 12. Germline V CDR1 and CDR2: KGHSH, LQKENI. This CDR3 has 18 amino acids. In DNA form, the CDR3 reads TGTGCCAGCTCACCCCCCGGCCCTAGCGGGGGGGCAAGCAATGAGCAGTTCTTC. It translates to CASSPPGPSGGASNEQFF. The full variable domain, its missing parts supplied by reference TRBV18 and TRBJ2-1, is NAGVMQNPRHLVRRRGQEARLRCSPMKGHSHVYWYRQLPEEGLKFMVYLQKENIIDESGMPKERFSAEFPKEGPSILRIQQVVRGDSAAYFCASSPPGPSGGASNEQFFGPGTRLTVL.

The rearrangement links TRBV5-6 to TRBJ2-7, with D perhaps TRBD2 (6 bases). CDR1 is SGHDT and CDR2 is YYEEEE in the germline V gene. The CDR3 covers 18 residues. Trimming removed 0 bases at V and 0 bases at J, with 19 bases between. This CDR3 is CASSLEDYSEGSSYEQYF. CDR3 DNA: TGTGCCAGCAGCTTGGAGGACTACTCAGAGGGTAGCTCCTACGAGCAGTACTTC.

This sequence joins TRBV6-6 and TRBJ1-4, with 10 bases aligning to TRBD1. This CDR3 has 16 amino acids. V lost 2 bases to trimming and J lost 6 bases; unmatched junction nucleotides: 6. Germline values: CDR1 MNHNY, CDR2 SVGAGI (reference sequence). The CDR3 DNA sequence: TGTGCCAGCAGTTACGCGACAGGGGGCTGGGATGAAAAACTGTTTTTT. Translating it yields CASSYATGGWDEKLFF.

This chain uses TRBV29-1 with TRBJ1-2; the D gene is possibly TRBD1 (6 bases). CDR1 is SQVTM, CDR2 ANQGSEA, per germline. Trimming stripped 5 bases from V and 4 bases from J, with 17 bases between. CDR3 length: 14 amino acids. As DNA, the CDR3 is TGCAGCGTTCTTCGACAGGACCCGGTCTATGGCTACACCTTC. This translates into CSVLRQDPVYGYTF.

The V gene is TRBV7-2, the J gene TRBJ1-2; 11 bases map to TRBD1. The CDR3 totals 14 residues. Germline V gives CDR1 SGHTA, CDR2 FQGNSA. J was trimmed by 4 bases and V by 5 bases; bases with no gene match: 3. The CDR3 DNA reads TGTGCCAGCAGCGGGGACAGGGGGGTCTATGGCTACACCTTC. Translation: CASSGDRGVYGYTF. Together with reference TRBV7-2 and TRBJ1-2, the CDR3 gives the full variable domain: GAGVSQSPSNKVTEKGKDVELRCDPISGHTALYWYRQSLGQGLEFLIYFQGNSAPDKSGLPSDRFSAERTGGSVSTLTIQRTQQEDSAVYLCASSGDRGVYGYTFGSGTRLTVV.

This clone appeared a single time. This sequence joins TRBV7-8 and TRBJ2-1; D is undetermined. CDR1 is SGHVS and CDR2 is FQNEAQ in the germline V gene. This CDR3 comprises 14 residues. Trimming took 0 bases from V and 1 from J, leaving 4 bases between them. The CDR3: CASSLASSYNEQFF. In nucleotides, the CDR3 is TGTGCCAGCAGCTTAGCCAGTTCCTACAATGAGCAGTTCTTC.

CDR3 sequence (DNA): TGCAGTGCTTCAACAGGCTATGGCTACACCTTC. Protein: CSASTGYGYTF. The V call is TRBV20-1, the J call TRBJ1-2; possible D gene TRBD1, 5 bases. V lost 5 bases, J lost 4 bases, and 8 bases lay in between. The CDR3 is 11 residues long. Germline CDR1 and CDR2: DFQATT and SNEGSKA (reference sequence).

The rearrangement joins TRBV19 to TRBJ1-1; D remains unclear. The CDR3 totals 16 residues. Germline CDR1 is LNHDA and CDR2 is SQIVND (reference sequence). The V end was cut by 5 bases, the J end by 1 base, with 17 bases between. The CDR3 reads CASSGSSWAWNTEAFF. The CDR3 region has the DNA TGTGCCAGTAGTGGGTCCAGTTGGGCCTGGAACACTGAAGCTTTCTTT.

For the CDR3, the DNA is TGTGCCAGCAGCGCCACAGGGGGCAACACCGGGGAGCTGTTTTTT. Protein product: CASSATGGNTGELFF. This chain uses TRBV11-3 with TRBJ2-2; 9 bases match TRBD1. This CDR3 is built from 15 residues. Trimming at V came to 5 bases and at J to 2 bases, leaving 3 bases not matched to a gene. Looked up from germline, CDR1 is SGHNT and CDR2 is YENEEA.

V and J are TRBV23-1 and TRBJ2-5; a weak D match, TRBD2 (7 bases). TRBV23-1 is treated as an ORF (open reading frame) with a function not yet certain. The CDR3 totals 20 residues. The V end was cut by 2 bases, the J end by 3 bases, with 28 bases between. CDR3: CASSQAFVRGGHLLEETQYF. CDR3 coding DNA: TGCGCCAGCAGTCAAGCGTTTGTTAGGGGGGGCCATCTCCTGGAAGAGACCCAGTACTTC.

The chain uses TRBV6-5 and TRBJ2-7; D is unclear. Between the trimmed V and J ends, which lost 6 bases and 3 bases, there was a span of 9 bases. This CDR3 is 12 amino acids long. Per germline, CDR1 MNHEY and CDR2 SVGAGI. The CDR3 protein is CASRKTGYEQYF. The CDR3 bases are TGTGCCAGCAGGAAAACTGGCTACGAGCAGTACTTC.

The chain carries TRBV6-2 or TRBV6-3 and TRBJ2-2, with 9 bases identical to TRBD2. J was trimmed by 5 bases and V by 0 bases; bases with no gene match: 4. The length of the CDR3 is 16 residues. CDR1 and CDR2 from the germline V gene are MNHEY and SVGEGT. The CDR3 DNA follows: TGTGCCAGCAGTTACTCCGGCGGGGGGGCGACCGGGGAGCTGTTTTTT. Protein product: CASSYSGGGATGELFF.

In its sample, this clone was seen once. The chain has TRBV18 and TRBJ2-2; 11 positions agree with TRBD1. CDR1 and CDR2 (germline): KGHSH, LQKENI. The CDR3 loop spans 17 amino acids. Trimming removed 2 bases from V and 4 bases from J; junction bases left unmatched: 6. The CDR3 DNA reads TGTGCCAGCTCACCAAGGGACAGGGGGTTTGTCACCGGGGAGCTGTTTTTT. It encodes CASSPRDRGFVTGELFF.

The gene calls are TRBV5-1 and TRBJ1-2; D gene uncertain. Germline V gene lookup returns CDR1 SGHRS and CDR2 YFSETQ. The CDR3 totals 15 residues. V lost 2 bases and J lost 8, with 19 bases in between. Written as DNA, the CDR3 is TGCGCCAGCAGCTTTCGAGGAGAAGCTTTAAGAGGCTACACCTTC. It codes for CASSFRGEALRGYTF.

In its sample, this clone was seen once. The chain employs TRBV7-2 and TRBJ2-7; 8 bases match TRBD1. The CDR3 has 16 amino acids. Losses at the gene ends were 0 bases for V and 2 bases for J; bases not matched to a gene: 6. CDR1 SGHTA and CDR2 FQGNSA come from the germline V gene. The CDR3 coding sequence is TGTGCCAGCAGCTTAGCTCAAGGGACAGGTGCCTACGAGCAGTACTTC. Amino acid sequence: CASSLAQGTGAYEQYF. The full variable domain, its missing parts supplied by reference TRBV7-2 and TRBJ2-7, is GAGVSQSPSNKVTEKGKDVELRCDPISGHTALYWYRQSLGQGLEFLIYFQGNSAPDKSGLPSDRFSAERTGGSVSTLTIQRTQQEDSAVYLCASSLAQGTGAYEQYFGPGTRLTVT.

This clone was seen once. The chain links TRBV10-3 to TRBJ1-1; tentative D call: TRBD1 (6 bases). Per germline, CDR1 ENHRY and CDR2 SYGVKD. Trimming pared 2 bases from V and 8 bases from J, leaving 9 bases between. The CDR3 contains 12 residues. The CDR3 protein is CAISERTDEAFF. The CDR3 nucleotides read TGTGCCATCAGTGAGCGGACAGACGAAGCTTTCTTT.

The rearrangement links TRBV7-9 to TRBJ1-1; D call uncertain. Germline V gene lookup returns CDR1 SEHNR and CDR2 FQNEAQ (reference sequence). The CDR3 loop spans 13 amino acids. Between the trimmed V and J ends, which lost 0 bases and 6 bases, there was a span of 8 bases. As DNA, the CDR3 is TGTGCCAGCAGCTTAGCGACGGACGCTGAAGCTTTCTTT. Translation gives CASSLATDAEAFF.

The chain uses TRBV7-2 and TRBJ1-1; no clear D. Trimming removed 1 base from V and 4 bases from J, with 10 bases in between. There are 14 residues in the CDR3. CDR1 is SGHTA, CDR2 FQGNSA, per germline. The CDR3 region has the DNA TGTGCCAGCAGCTTAGGTCTGGGGAGCACTGAAGCTTTCTTT. Amino acids: CASSLGLGSTEAFF.

The chain couples TRBV27 to TRBJ1-1; D may be TRBD1 (6 bases). The germline gives CDR1 MNHEY, CDR2 SMNVEV (reference sequence). The ends were cut back, 6 bases at V and 6 bases at J, with 14 bases in the middle. CDR3 length: 13 amino acids. As DNA, the CDR3 is TGTGCCAGCAGGGGGGCTCCTGGGCCTGAAGCTTTCTTT. This sequence encodes CASRGAPGPEAFF.

This chain uses TRBV7-9 with TRBJ1-6; D is perhaps TRBD1 (5 bases). This CDR3 has 15 amino acids. The V end lost 1 base, the J end lost 10 bases, and 14 bases lay between the germline ends. Germline V gives CDR1 SEHNR, CDR2 FQNEAQ (reference sequence). The CDR3 protein is CASSLGGRDGSPLHF. The CDR3 DNA sequence: TGTGCCAGCAGCTTAGGGGGCAGGGACGGATCACCCCTCCACTTT.

CDR3 in DNA: TGCGCCAGCAGCCACCCAAGACCGAAATACAACACTGAAGCTTTCTTT. This sequence encodes CASSHPRPKYNTEAFF. The rearrangement uses TRBV4-1 and TRBJ1-1, with D uncertain. V shed 3 bases and J shed 2 bases, with 16 bases lying between them. CDR3 length: 16 residues. CDR1 MGHRA and CDR2 YSYEKL come from the germline V gene.

The J gene is TRBJ2-2, the V gene TRBV6-5; 8 bases map to TRBD2. This CDR3 is built from 16 residues. The V and J ends lost 2 bases and 1 base, in that order; junction bases with no gene match: 3. Germline V gene sequence: CDR1 MNHEY, CDR2 SVGAGI. The CDR3 protein is CASSYGTSGNTGELFF. DNA of the CDR3: TGTGCCAGCAGTTACGGAACTAGCGGGAACACCGGGGAGCTGTTTTTT.

The rearrangement joins TRBV7-9 to TRBJ2-3; 7 bases line up with TRBD2. The CDR3 loop spans 12 amino acids. V was clipped by 6 bases and J by 6 bases; unmatched bases: 3. From germline, CDR1 is SEHNR and CDR2 FQNEAQ (reference sequence). CDR3 in DNA: TGTGCCAGCAGACCCGGGGGGGATACGCAGTATTTT. Translated, it gives CASRPGGDTQYF.